The clone carrying this T cell receptor beta chain was recorded a few times. V was cut by 3 bases and J by 2 bases, with 8 bases left in between. CDR1 is LNHNV, CDR2 YYDKDF, per germline (reference sequence). This CDR3 has 15 residues. The source of the sample is a study of blood T cells in healthy people across ages. Primers used in a second PCR of about 6 to 11 cycles were a sample-barcoded 5' primer and a J-beta primer mix. MiXCR, applied by TCRdb to the 5' RACE reads, yields one record per CDR3 protein. The sample lists about 650,000 distinct CDR3 sequences, roughly 32% seen once, with about 16% in the top ten.

Sequencing used blood. The chain recombines TRBV15 with TRBJ2-6, with D tentatively TRBD1 (5 bases). This sequence originates from a woman at least 80 years old in good health. CDR3 sequence reads: CATSSDSTGANVLTF. CDR3 coding DNA: TGTGCCACCAGCAGCGACAGTACTGGGGCCAACGTCCTGACTTTC.